This T cell receptor beta chain came from a study of blood T cell repertoires in COVID-19. Authors' methods: Estimation of nucleated cell counts was performed using reference gene primer amplification. This table comes from immunoSEQ multiplex PCR, and its TCRdb copy is limited to in-frame clones, with some not included. V and J calls and clone size come straight from that table; D and trimming were deduced from the DNA. The sample yields roughly 140,000 clones, approximately 84% seen once. CDR3 length equals 14 residues. Unmatched junction bases numbered 2, after V lost 3 bases and J lost 2 bases. The sequence derives from a man aged 45-60 years in a cohort exposed to, infected with or recovered from COVID-19 (not recorded which). This sequence joins TRBV5-3 and TRBJ2-7; 10 positions agree with TRBD2. Being an ORF, TRBV5-3 has a function that is uncertain. The material sequenced was PBMCs or T cells enriched from blood (not recorded which). The CDR3 coding sequence is TGTGCCAGAAGCTACGGGACTAGCGCCTACGAGCAGTACTTC. Protein product: CARSYGTSAYEQYF.